A single sample gave rise to the 31 T cell receptor beta chains below, sequenced in a study of cytomegalovirus exposure and HLA in healthy donors. Vbeta (60) and Jbeta (13) primers were used in the PCR. Profiled with immunoSEQ multiplex PCR; TCRdb holds only in-frame clones, not every one. Here the sample spans over 80,000 clones, around 74% being singletons. Sequencing input: PBMCs. Source of these receptors: a woman in her 70s in good health and CMV-seropositive.

This chain connects TRBV4-1 to TRBJ2-4; the D gene is possibly TRBD1 (5 bases). Trimming left V 2 bases short and J 1 base short, with 15 bases between. Germline lookup yields CDR1 MGHRA and CDR2 YSYEKL. CDR3 length equals 17 residues. The CDR3 region has the DNA TGCGCCAGCAGCCAATCTACAGGCGCCTGGGCCAAAAACATTCAGTACTTC. It yields the protein CASSQSTGAWAKNIQYF.

The chain employs TRBV28 and TRBJ2-7; D is unclear. CDR3 length: 11 amino acids. Trimming removed 8 bases from V and 4 bases from J, with 9 bases in between. Germline CDR1 MDHEN, CDR2 SYDVKM. The CDR3 DNA follows: TGTGCCAGCGGGCCCAGTTACGAGCAGTACTTC. Translation gives CASGPSYEQYF. The whole variable domain, remainder taken from reference TRBV28 and TRBJ2-7, is DVKVTQSSRYLVKRTGEKVFLECVQDMDHENMFWYRQDPGLGLRLIYFSYDVKMKEKGDIPEGYSVSREKKERFSLILESASTNQTSMYLCASGPSYEQYFGPGTRLTVT.

The chain combines TRBV5-1 with TRBJ2-5; perhaps TRBD2 as D (6 bases). The CDR3 runs to 17 residues. CDR1 and CDR2 (germline): SGHRS, YFSETQ. Trimming pared 2 bases from V and 0 bases from J, leaving 17 bases between. The chain's CDR3 is CASSFAGLAAYQETQYF. The CDR3 DNA reads as TGCGCCAGCAGCTTTGCCGGGTTAGCGGCCTACCAAGAGACCCAGTACTTC.

The chain has TRBV11-2 and TRBJ2-5; D is ambiguous. This CDR3 has 14 amino acids. Germline V CDR1 and CDR2: SGHAT, FQNNGV. V lost 5 bases, J lost 5 bases, and 15 bases lay in between. The CDR3 DNA is TGTGCCAGCAGCGGCGCGGTACGCCGGGAGACCCAGTACTTC. Translated: CASSGAVRRETQYF.

The genes are TRBV21-1 and TRBJ2-7; TRBD1, as called in the table, went unchecked against the DNA. TRBV21-1 is recorded as a pseudogene. The CDR3 totals 16 residues. CDR3 sequence: CASSKVGGPSQYEQYF. The DNA for the CDR3 is TGTGCCAGCAGCAAAGTAGGGGGACCAAGCCAATACGAGCAGTACTTC.

The CDR3 protein is CASKKLAGGYNEQFF. The CDR3 DNA follows: TGTGCCAGCAAGAAACTAGCGGGGGGCTACAATGAGCAGTTCTTC. V is TRBV27 and J is TRBJ2-1; 12 nucleotides align to TRBD2. V shed 7 bases and J 3 bases; nucleotides not matched to a gene: 4. CDR3 size: 15 residues. CDR1 is MNHEY and CDR2 is SMNVEV in the germline V gene (reference sequence).

This clone has more than one count but fewer than ten. Other DNA sequences of this sample code for an identical CDR3. The chain couples TRBV28 to TRBJ2-2; 7 nucleotides line up with TRBD2. The germline V gene encodes CDR1 MDHEN and CDR2 SYDVKM. With V trimmed by 5 bases and J by 4 bases, 10 bases remained unmatched. The CDR3 sequence is 16 residues long. The chain's CDR3 is CASSLGLADFTGELFF. The CDR3 coding sequence is TGTGCCAGCAGTCTAGGGCTAGCGGATTTCACCGGGGAGCTGTTTTTT.

The V gene is TRBV5-1, the J gene TRBJ2-1; 9 bases fit TRBD2. The CDR3 has 15 amino acids. Germline V lookup: CDR1 SGHRS, CDR2 YFSETQ. With 0 bases clipped from V and 6 bases from J, the junction kept 4 bases outside the gene matches. In DNA, the CDR3 is TGCGCCAGCAGCTTGGTTAGCGGGAGTCGCAATGAGCAGTTCTTC. This translates into CASSLVSGSRNEQFF.

This chain connects TRBV28 to TRBJ2-7, with TRBD1 matching 10 bases. The V segment lost 2 bases and the J segment 4 bases; nucleotides outside the gene matches: 5. This CDR3 has 15 amino acids. Germline V gives CDR1 MDHEN, CDR2 SYDVKM. CDR3 bases: TGTGCCAGCAGTTTAGCCGGGACAGGGGTGTACGAGCAGTACTTC. This gives the protein CASSLAGTGVYEQYF.

The genes are TRBV7-9 and TRBJ1-5; D is possibly TRBD1 (5 bases). V lost 3 bases and J 2 bases, leaving 5 bases between the germline ends. This CDR3 contains 13 residues. Germline V lookup: CDR1 SEHNR, CDR2 FQNEAQ (reference sequence). CDR3 in amino acids: CASSLTGNQPQHF. Written as DNA, the CDR3 is TGTGCCAGCAGCTTGACAGGCAATCAGCCCCAGCATTTT.

As concerns this clone: The junction shows a germline mismatch at one end, possibly a read error. The CDR3 sequence is CASSPSGTVPYKQYF. The CDR3 bases are TGCGCCAGCTCCCCTTCCGGGACAGTCCCCTACAAGCAGTACTTC. V usage is TRBV5-1 and J usage is TRBJ2-7; 7 nucleotides agree with TRBD1. The CDR3 sequence is 15 residues long. CDR1 SGHRS and CDR2 YFSETQ come from the germline V gene.

The CDR3 sequence is CASSPLGQVHGYTF. The CDR3 DNA follows: TGTGCCAGCAGTCCCCTCGGACAGGTCCATGGCTACACCTTC. This chain connects TRBV27 to TRBJ1-2; 7 positions agree with TRBD1. With 5 bases clipped from V and 6 bases from J, the junction kept 9 bases outside the gene matches. Germline CDR1 and CDR2: MNHEY and SMNVEV (reference sequence). The CDR3 length is 14 residues.

This clone turned up a few times. The V and J genes are TRBV7-3 and TRBJ2-7; 7 nucleotides align to TRBD2. V trimming: 5 bases; J trimming: 7 bases; junction bases outside the gene matches: 14. Germline CDR1 reads SGHTA; CDR2 reads FQGTGA. CDR3 length equals 15 residues. The CDR3 loop reads CASSTRVGGPGEQYF. In DNA, the CDR3 is TGTGCCAGCAGCACCCGAGTGGGAGGGCCGGGGGAGCAGTACTTC.

The chain is built from TRBV6-5 and TRBJ1-1; maybe TRBD1 (5 bases). Germline assignment: CDR1 MNHEY and CDR2 SVGAGI. Trimming took off 5 bases at V and 1 base at J, with 8 bases between the two ends. The CDR3 runs to 13 residues. The CDR3 DNA sequence: TGTGCCAGCAGTGGGGACTGGAACACTGAAGCTTTCTTT. It translates to CASSGDWNTEAFF.

The rearrangement uses TRBV28 and TRBJ2-1; D not resolved. The CDR3 loop spans 13 amino acids. Germline V CDR1 and CDR2: MDHEN, SYDVKM. V gave up 3 bases and J gave up 7 bases, with 10 bases separating them. The CDR3 nucleotides read TGTGCCAGCAGTTTTCTTAGTATGAATGAGCAGTTCTTC. Translation gives CASSFLSMNEQFF.

This chain joins TRBV7-6 and TRBJ2-3, with 11 bases identical to TRBD2. The V gene end was trimmed by 2 bases and the J gene end by 3 bases; junction bases not matched to a gene: 10. This CDR3 is 18 amino acids long. CDR1 and CDR2 (germline): SGHVS, FNYEAQ. CDR3 sequence reads: CASSLTGTSGKGTDTQYF. The CDR3 nucleotides are TGTGCCAGCAGCTTAACCGGGACTAGCGGAAAGGGGACAGATACGCAGTATTTT.

This rearrangement joins TRBV27 to TRBJ2-7, with 12 bases identical to TRBD2. The V gene's germline CDR1 is MNHEY and CDR2 SMNVEV (reference sequence). The CDR3 spans 15 residues. Germline trimming cut 4 bases from V and 7 bases from J; bases unmatched to any gene: 8. CDR3 residues: CASSSSTSGSVEQYF. For the CDR3, the DNA is TGTGCCAGCAGTTCCTCGACTAGCGGGAGTGTTGAGCAGTACTTC.

The chain employs TRBV27 and TRBJ1-2; D is possibly TRBD1 (6 bases). Trimming shortened V by 2 bases and J by 4 bases, and 11 bases separated the two germline ends. The CDR3 has 14 amino acids. CDR1 and CDR2 from the germline V gene are MNHEY and SMNVEV (reference sequence). CDR3 DNA: TGTGCCAGCAGTTTAGTGGGGGCAAGCTATGGCTACACCTTC. Encoded protein: CASSLVGASYGYTF.

V and J are TRBV27 and TRBJ1-5; 9 bases fit TRBD1. This CDR3 comprises 16 residues. CDR1 is MNHEY, CDR2 SMNVEV, per germline (reference sequence). The V segment lost 5 bases and the J segment 5 bases; nucleotides outside the gene matches: 10. The CDR3 is CASSRGTGRSYQPQHF. CDR3 in DNA: TGTGCCAGCAGTAGGGGGACAGGGAGGAGTTATCAGCCCCAGCATTTT.

This chain connects TRBV2 to TRBJ1-1; the D gene is possibly TRBD1 (5 bases). The germline V gene has CDR1 SNHLY and CDR2 FYNNEI. There are 15 residues in the CDR3. Trimming stripped 8 bases from V and 0 bases from J, with 16 bases between. CDR3 residues: CASGGRGSLNTEAFF. CDR3 DNA sequence: TGTGCCAGCGGGGGGAGGGGATCCCTGAACACTGAAGCTTTCTTT.

V is TRBV6-6 and J is TRBJ2-7; D may be TRBD1 (7 bases). V lost 4 bases and J 5 bases, leaving 18 bases between the germline ends. CDR1 and CDR2 (germline): MNHNY, SVGAGI (reference sequence). The CDR3 runs to 15 residues. The CDR3, as DNA: TGTGCCAGCAGTTCCCAGGCAGGGGGGTTCGACGAGCAGTACTTC. Amino acids: CASSSQAGGFDEQYF.

This clone was recorded once. This chain connects TRBV27 to TRBJ1-6; D is unclear. The germline CDR1 and CDR2 sequences are MNHEY and SMNVEV (reference sequence). The germline V and J ends were trimmed by 7 bases and 7 bases, with 14 bases remaining between them. This CDR3 is built from 14 residues. The CDR3 coding sequence is TGTGCCAGCAAGCGGAATATGGAGAATTCACCCCTCCACTTT. Residues: CASKRNMENSPLHF.

The V gene is TRBV28, the J gene TRBJ2-7; 15 bases match TRBD2. With V trimmed by 7 bases and J by 7 bases, 8 bases remained unmatched. CDR3 size: 15 residues. Germline lookup yields CDR1 MDHEN and CDR2 SYDVKM. The CDR3 bases are TGTGCCAGCACCGTGGGACTAGCGGGGGGTAAGGAGCAGTACTTC. Encoded protein: CASTVGLAGGKEQYF.

This clone was seen only once. V gene TRBV10-3 combines with J gene TRBJ1-1, with TRBD1 matching over 9 bases. CDR1 and CDR2 (germline): ENHRY, SYGVKD. The CDR3 has 15 residues. V lost 6 bases, J lost 0 bases, and 5 bases stayed unmatched. The CDR3 reads CAIRETGGMNTEAFF. The CDR3 region has the DNA TGTGCCATCAGGGAGACAGGGGGAATGAACACTGAAGCTTTCTTT.

The J gene is TRBJ1-2, the V gene TRBV7-9; TRBD1 agrees at 7 bases. The CDR3 has 16 amino acids. V lost 2 bases to trimming and J lost 4 bases; unmatched junction nucleotides: 10. CDR1 SEHNR and CDR2 FQNEAQ come from the germline V gene (reference sequence). DNA of the CDR3: TGTGCCAGCAGCTTAACGTCCGGGACAGCCATCTATGGCTACACCTTC. Translated: CASSLTSGTAIYGYTF.

The V and J genes are TRBV5-6 and TRBJ2-4; TRBD2 matches at 11 bases. The CDR3 is 17 residues long. Germline CDR1 and CDR2: SGHDT and YYEEEE. J was trimmed by 1 base and V by 3 bases; bases with no gene match: 6. Here the CDR3 DNA reads TGTGCCAGCAGCTCGGTAGCGGGAGGGCAGGCCAAAAACATTCAGTACTTC. As protein: CASSSVAGGQAKNIQYF.

The V and J genes are TRBV27 and TRBJ1-2; a weak D match, TRBD1 (5 bases). The CDR3 totals 13 residues. The germline V gene encodes CDR1 MNHEY and CDR2 SMNVEV (reference sequence). The V end was cut by 8 bases, the J end by 3 bases, with 13 bases between. The CDR3 nucleotides read TGTGCCAGCTCAAAGGGGTTGGACTATGGCTACACCTTC. Translation: CASSKGLDYGYTF.

J is TRBJ2-1 and V is TRBV7-9; TRBD1 might be the D (6 bases). Germline loops: CDR1 SEHNR, CDR2 FQNEAQ (reference sequence). The CDR3 has 15 amino acids. The V end lost 4 bases, the J end lost 7 bases, and 17 bases lay between the germline ends. Here the CDR3 reads CASSWQTTTGNEQFF. CDR3 DNA sequence: TGTGCCAGCAGCTGGCAGACCACAACAGGGAATGAGCAGTTCTTC.

The J gene is TRBJ2-7, the V gene TRBV19, with D maybe TRBD1 (6 bases). The ends were cut back, 1 base at V and 2 bases at J, with 9 bases in the middle. The CDR3 consists of 14 residues. CDR1 and CDR2 from the germline V gene are LNHDA and SQIVND (reference sequence). The CDR3 DNA reads TGTGCCAGTAGTATAGGAGGGGGACCCTACGAGCAGTACTTC. As protein: CASSIGGGPYEQYF.

J is TRBJ1-1 and V is TRBV15; possible D gene TRBD1, 6 bases. Looked up from germline, CDR1 is LNHNV and CDR2 is YYDKDF (reference sequence). The CDR3 spans 13 residues. Deletions cut 5 bases from V and 3 bases from J, with 10 bases between. For the CDR3, the DNA is TGTGCCACCAGCGTCAAGGGGGACACTGAAGCTTTCTTT. This gives the protein CATSVKGDTEAFF.

The rearrangement joins TRBV9 to TRBJ1-2; possibly TRBD1 for D (5 bases). CDR3 length: 13 residues. The germline V and J ends were trimmed by 0 bases and 7 bases, with 10 bases remaining between them. Germline V gene lookup returns CDR1 SGDLS and CDR2 YYNGEE. DNA of the CDR3: TGTGCCAGCAGCGTAGGTCCGGGGGGTGGCTACACCTTC. Translation gives CASSVGPGGGYTF.